This T cell receptor beta chain is drawn from a study of Graves' ophthalmopathy and Graves' hyperthyroidism. Overall study: Hyperthyroidism was considered stable when no ophthalmopathy appeared within 18 months of follow-up.

The CDR3 sequence is 15 residues long. Deletions cut 1 base from V and 1 base from J, with 10 bases between. CDR1 is LNHNV and CDR2 is YYDKDF in the germline V gene (reference sequence). At least ten counts were recorded for this clonotype. Its antigen is as yet unknown. RNA transcripts yielded amplified TCR beta CDR3 regions. Second-round multiplex PCR followed a first-round RT-PCR using HTBI primers. TCRdb fed the multiplex PCR reads into MiXCR, producing one record per CDR3 protein. Among about 550,000 distinct CDR3 sequences listed, about 40% were seen once. General study findings and limits: Ophthalmopathy could be told apart from stable hyperthyroidism by a 13-signature model (87.88% sensitivity, about 80% specificity). Thyroid clonotypes that were expanded above 0.001 frequency mostly also appeared in blood.

The source is an adult man with Graves' hyperthyroidism. Specimen: peripheral blood or thyroid tissue (not recorded which). The V gene is TRBV15, the J gene TRBJ1-1; D call uncertain. CDR3 amino acids: CATSRVKTPNTEAFF. Written as DNA, the CDR3 is TGTGCCACCAGCAGAGTTAAGACACCGAACACTGAAGCTTTCTTT. Combining the CDR3 with reference TRBV15 and TRBJ1-1 gives the whole variable domain DAMVIQNPRYQVTQFGKPVTLSCSQTLNHNVMYWYQQKSSQAPKLLFHYYDKDFNNEADTPDNFQSRRPNTSFCFLDIRSPGLGDTAMYLCATSRVKTPNTEAFFGQGTRLTVV.